What follows is one T cell receptor beta chain and its context. Its antigen specificity is not known. The record has no base qualities; no much larger clone is one base away. These data originate in a study of blood T cells in healthy people across ages (dated by TCRdb to the mid-2010s). For the study in its entirety: Template switching captured roughly one uniquely barcoded TCR beta cDNA molecule per two T cells in model experiments. Using deep sequencing normalized with unique cDNA molecular identifiers, the study measured how TCR beta repertoire diversity changes with age. The donors were divided into four age groups: young (average around 16 years), middle-aged (roughly 42), aged (about 56) and long-lived (82). To avoid experimental bias, donors of different ages were distributed randomly across sequencing lanes. Using the same blood draw, the study looked at two additional independent replicas of 1 million unique cDNA reads for two donors, one aged 18 to 30 and the other aged 80 or older. Broader findings and caveats from the paper: There was a strong correlation between observed TCR beta diversity and the percentage of naive T cells measured by flow cytometry. As age increased, observed TCR beta diversity per million T cells dropped in a roughly linear way, and a significant reduction was already evident by age 40. Since profiling was done on bulk unsorted PBMCs, naive and antigen-experienced compartments could not be conclusively compared. Estimates of total diversity from one million sequenced T cells were regarded as lower bounds and underestimates. Compared with the aged group, the long-lived group had more naive CD4+ T cells, fewer expanded clones and increased TCR diversity, a pattern suggesting age selection. Because donor CMV infection status was unknown, age-related changes in expanded clonotypes were potentially confounded.

CDR1 and CDR2 (MDHEN, SYDVKM) derive from the germline V gene. From the cysteine up to the phenylalanine, the CDR3 has a length of 15 residues. The retained sequence is limited to the CDR3, 45 bases, with the frame set at the first base. The library was made by 5' RACE. TCRdb records Illumina HiSeq 2500 as the sequencer. A second PCR of roughly 7 to 11 cycles was performed with a sample-barcoded 5' primer and a J-beta primer mix. A template-switch 5' adaptor carrying 12 random nucleotides introduced a unique molecular identifier onto each TCR beta cDNA molecule. At least 2.5 million CDR3-containing paired-end reads were obtained from each sample. The Mint cDNA synthesis kit, primed by a TRBC-specific oligonucleotide, was used to synthesize first-strand cDNA from all RNA. All cDNA was treated with uracil-DNA glycosylase and then went through a first 18-cycle PCR with the universal primers M1SS and BC2_uni_R. The study's own analysis went as follows. For normalization, 1 million high-quality reads, each with a distinct molecular identifier, were randomly selected from each sample. Instead of being binned into consensus sequences, reads with shared molecular identifiers were discarded. MiTCR, run with a Q25 quality threshold and the strictest error-elimination algorithm, handled CDR3 identification, clonotype clustering and error correction. Lower-bound total TCR beta diversity was estimated with a nonparametric unseen species model using Euler transformation. TCRdb cleaned the public reads at Q25 with fastp, built clones with MiXCR and kept in-frame beta chains. Rows with a matching CDR3 protein are joined into one entry that keeps the most common DNA and genes. TCRdb's processing, not the study's, gives the V and J calls here. This sample holds 1.5 million to 2 million distinct CDR3 sequences; 28% were observed only once. Jointly, the top ten make up roughly 8% of the sample.

Systemically healthy Caucasian individuals from Russia, 35 to 50 in total and aged about 6 to 100 years, were included as donors. Each donor gave ten milliliters of peripheral blood, collected into EDTA-treated Vacutainer tubes. Ficoll-Paque density-gradient centrifugation was used to isolate PBMCs, with at least 6.5 million per sample. Total RNA, at least 6 micrograms per sample, was extracted from PBMCs with Trizol reagent. For every donor, flow cytometry on a PBMC aliquot measured the percentage of naive CD45RAhigh/CD27high T cells. Sequencing was carried out using blood. The receptor chain draws on TRBV28 and TRBJ2-4, with 7 bases aligning to TRBD2. Near its end, the DNA agrees better with TRBJ2-7, so the J call may be wrong. This clonotype originated in a woman in her twenties or thirties in good health. The CDR3 reads as follows: CASSFPLQRGYEQYF. The DNA sequence is as follows: TGTGCCAGCAGTTTCCCCCTCCAGCGGGGTTACGAGCAGTACTTC.